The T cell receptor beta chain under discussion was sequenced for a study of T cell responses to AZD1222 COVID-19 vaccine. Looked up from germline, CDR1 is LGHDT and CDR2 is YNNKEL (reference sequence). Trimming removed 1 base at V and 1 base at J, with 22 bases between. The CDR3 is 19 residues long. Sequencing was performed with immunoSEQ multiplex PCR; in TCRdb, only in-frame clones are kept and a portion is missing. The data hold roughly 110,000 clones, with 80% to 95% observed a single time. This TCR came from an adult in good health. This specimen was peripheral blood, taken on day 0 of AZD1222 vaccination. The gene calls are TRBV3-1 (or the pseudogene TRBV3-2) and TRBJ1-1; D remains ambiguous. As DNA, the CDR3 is TGTGCCAGCAGCCAAGTCCTTCCTTCCTCAAGCAGCCCGAACACTGAAGCTTTCTTT. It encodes CASSQVLPSSSSPNTEAFF.